This TCR beta chain was documented in a study of blood T cells in healthy people across ages. Alongside a J-beta primer mix, a sample-barcoded 5' primer served in a second PCR lasting about 7 to 12 cycles. TCRdb redid the calling of the 5' RACE reads with MiXCR, one entry per CDR3 protein. The table records approximately 690,000 distinct CDR3 sequences, around three fifths of them present only once. Study-wide findings and caveats: A strong correlation was seen between TCR beta diversity and naive T cell percentage.

This clonotype occurred many times. Antigen unknown. This may stem from a read error, because a much larger clone lies one nucleotide away. Each donor was a healthy Caucasian individual from Russia, aged roughly 6 to 100. Peripheral blood was drawn, roughly 10 milliliters per donor. Per sample, no less than 5 micrograms of total RNA were extracted. Germline values: CDR1 SEHNR, CDR2 FQNEAQ (reference sequence). The CDR3 consists of 14 residues. The clonotype was recovered from a man between 60 and 75 years old in good health. The sample consisted of blood. This sequence joins TRBV7-9 and TRBJ2-5, with D possibly being TRBD2 (5 bases). The CDR3 DNA sequence: TGTGCCAGCAGCGTAGCGCTCGAGGTAGAGACCCAGTACTTC. Residues: CASSVALEVETQYF. Full variable domain (remainder filled in from reference TRBV7-9 and TRBJ2-5): DTGVSQNPRHKITKRGQNVTFRCDPISEHNRLYWYRQTLGQGPEFLTYFQNEAQLEKSRLLSDRFSAERPKGSFSTLEIQRTEQGDSAMYLCASSVALEVETQYFGPGTRLLVL.